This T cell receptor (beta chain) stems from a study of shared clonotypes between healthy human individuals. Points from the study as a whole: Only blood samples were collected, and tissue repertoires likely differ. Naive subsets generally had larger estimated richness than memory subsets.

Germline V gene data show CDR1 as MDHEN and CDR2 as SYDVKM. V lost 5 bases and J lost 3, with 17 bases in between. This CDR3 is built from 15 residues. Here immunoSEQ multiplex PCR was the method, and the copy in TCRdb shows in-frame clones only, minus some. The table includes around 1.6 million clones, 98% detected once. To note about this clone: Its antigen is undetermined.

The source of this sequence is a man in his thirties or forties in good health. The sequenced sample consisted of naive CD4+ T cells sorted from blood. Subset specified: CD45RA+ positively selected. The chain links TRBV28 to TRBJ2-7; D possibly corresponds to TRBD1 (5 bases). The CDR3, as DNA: TGTGCCAGCAGTCCGTGGACAAGCCTCCGCTACGAGCAGTACTTC. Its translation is CASSPWTSLRYEQYF.